Each of the 19 T cell receptor beta chains below was sequenced from the same sample in a study of beta chain features in type 1 diabetes. The study reverse transcribed the entire isolated RNA, so it sequenced expressed TCRB transcripts. Profiling relied on immunoSEQ multiplex PCR, and the TCRdb table lists in-frame clones only, not all of them. This table holds about 400,000 clones, around 12% found once. The sample was naive CD4+ T cells from blood. Every receptor here comes from a man aged 18 to 29 in good health.

Only a few counts were recorded for this clone. The V gene is TRBV5-1, the J gene TRBJ1-4, with D unresolved. The CDR3 has 14 amino acids. Per the germline V gene, CDR1 is SGHRS and CDR2 is YFSETQ. V was pared by 1 base and J by 8 bases, with 12 bases between. CDR3 residues: CASSLTGVLEKLFF. The DNA for the CDR3 is TGCGCCAGCAGCTTGACGGGTGTGTTGGAAAAACTGTTTTTT.

The gene calls are TRBV15 and TRBJ2-3; the D is unclear. The CDR3 runs 14 residues. Germline V lookup: CDR1 LNHNV, CDR2 YYDKDF (reference sequence). The germline V and J ends were trimmed by 5 bases and 0 bases, with 9 bases remaining between them. The CDR3 nucleotides are TGTGCCACCAGCTCCAGGATTAGCACAGATACGCAGTATTTT. Its protein is CATSSRISTDTQYF.

This clone was seen a handful of times. This chain links TRBV9 with TRBJ2-5, with D perhaps matching TRBD2 (6 bases). CDR3 size: 15 residues. Trimming pared 4 bases from V and 5 bases from J, leaving 18 bases between. Per the germline V gene, CDR1 is SGDLS and CDR2 is YYNGEE. As DNA, the CDR3 is TGTGCCAGCAGCCCCGCTCATTGGGGAGGCGAGACCCAGTACTTC. It encodes CASSPAHWGGETQYF. The full variable domain, rest sourced from reference TRBV9 and TRBJ2-5, is DSGVTQTPKHLITATGQRVTLRCSPRSGDLSVYWYQQSLDQGLQFLIQYYNGEERAKGNILERFSAQQFPDLHSELNLSSLELGDSALYFCASSPAHWGGETQYFGPGTRLLVL.

Only a few counts were recorded for this clone. The chain uses TRBV27 and TRBJ1-1; D remains unclear. The CDR3 runs to 14 residues. V was cut by 8 bases and J by 0 bases, with 13 bases left in between. Germline V CDR1 and CDR2: MNHEY, SMNVEV (reference sequence). The CDR3 nucleotides read TGTGCCAGCTACAGCATTCCCATGAACACTGAAGCTTTCTTT. It is translated as CASYSIPMNTEAFF.

The chain recombines TRBV5-4 with TRBJ1-2, with D possibly matching TRBD1 (6 bases). The germline V gene encodes CDR1 SGHNT and CDR2 YYREEE (reference sequence). This CDR3 spans 15 amino acids. V lost 4 bases and J 1 base, leaving 14 bases between the germline ends. Here the CDR3 DNA reads TGTGCCAGCAGCGGAACAGGGCAGGGTAACTATGGCTACACCTTC. Translated: CASSGTGQGNYGYTF.

The rearrangement links TRBV30 to TRBJ1-5; 7 bases line up with TRBD1. V trimming: 5 bases; J trimming: 7 bases; junction bases outside the gene matches: 8. Germline V lookup: CDR1 GTSNPN, CDR2 SVGIG (reference sequence). This CDR3 is 13 amino acids long. DNA of the CDR3: TGTGCCTGGGGACGACAGGGAGGACAGCCCCAGCATTTT. Protein product: CAWGRQGGQPQHF. Supplemented by reference TRBV30 and TRBJ1-5, the full variable domain reads SQTIHQWPATLVQPVGSPLSLECTVEGTSNPNLYWYRQAAGRGLQLLFYSVGIGQISSEVPQNLSASRPQDRQFILSSKKLLLSDSGFYLCAWGRQGGQPQHFGDGTRLSIL.

V gene TRBV27 combines with J gene TRBJ2-1; a possible D gene is TRBD1 (6 bases). Trimming pared 2 bases from V and 4 bases from J, leaving 12 bases between. The CDR3 is 15 amino acids. CDR1 and CDR2 from the germline V gene are MNHEY and SMNVEV (reference sequence). CDR3: CASSLGRGRYNEQFF. CDR3 sequence (DNA): TGTGCCAGCAGTTTAGGCAGGGGCAGATACAATGAGCAGTTCTTC.

This clone has only a few counts. This sequence joins TRBV6-4 and TRBJ1-4; D uncertain. CDR1 is MRHNA, CDR2 SNTAGT, per germline. Trimming left V 4 bases short and J 2 bases short, with 11 bases between. The CDR3 extends over 15 amino acids. CDR3 residues: CASSGSLSTNEKLFF. The CDR3 bases are TGTGCCAGCAGTGGCTCGTTGAGCACTAATGAAAAACTGTTTTTT.

A few counts support this clone. The V gene is TRBV4-2, the J gene TRBJ1-4, with a weak D call TRBD1 (5 bases). Germline V gene data show CDR1 as LGHNA and CDR2 as YNFKEQ. The CDR3 is 17 residues long. V dropped 0 bases and J dropped 8 bases, with 19 bases sitting between them. CDR3 residues: CASSQDEGGGMGEKLFF. The CDR3, as DNA: TGTGCCAGCAGCCAAGATGAGGGCGGGGGTATGGGCGAAAAACTGTTTTTT.

V gene TRBV2 combines with J gene TRBJ2-1, with TRBD2 matching over 14 bases. The trim removed 7 bases at V and 4 bases at J, leaving 6 bases unmatched. The CDR3 spans 16 residues. Germline lookup yields CDR1 SNHLY and CDR2 FYNNEI. The CDR3 here is CASTLRTSGGYNEQFF. In DNA, the CDR3 is TGTGCCAGCACCCTAAGGACTAGCGGGGGGTACAATGAGCAGTTCTTC. Supplemented by reference TRBV2 and TRBJ2-1, the full variable domain reads EPEVTQTPSHQVTQMGQEVILRCVPISNHLYFYWYRQILGQKVEFLVSFYNNEISEKSEIFDDQFSVERPDGSNFTLKIRSTKLEDSAMYFCASTLRTSGGYNEQFFGPGTRLTVL.

This chain links TRBV28 with TRBJ1-1, with D possibly TRBD1 on 6 matching bases. This CDR3 has 16 amino acids. The V gene's germline CDR1 is MDHEN and CDR2 SYDVKM. Trimming took 2 bases from V and 0 from J, leaving 13 bases between them. The DNA for the CDR3 is TGTGCCAGCAGTTTAGACTTACAGGGCGTGAACACTGAAGCTTTCTTT. As protein: CASSLDLQGVNTEAFF.

V is TRBV5-1 and J is TRBJ2-7, with 7 nucleotides matching TRBD1. Trimming removed 3 bases from V and 4 bases from J; junction bases left unmatched: 7. The CDR3 runs 14 residues. Germline V gene sequence: CDR1 SGHRS, CDR2 YFSETQ. CDR3: CASSWRTGDYEQYF. The CDR3 coding sequence is TGCGCCAGCAGCTGGAGGACAGGAGATTACGAGCAGTACTTC.

The CDR3 protein is CASSLAASGRYEQYF. Here the CDR3 DNA reads TGCGCCAGCAGCTTGGCAGCTAGCGGGAGATACGAGCAGTACTTC. The chain employs TRBV5-1 and TRBJ2-7; TRBD2 aligns across 10 bases. The germline V gene encodes CDR1 SGHRS and CDR2 YFSETQ. J lost 4 bases, V lost 0 bases, and 4 bases had no gene match. There are 15 residues in the CDR3.

V gene TRBV9 combines with J gene TRBJ2-2, with 10 bases aligning to TRBD1. The germline gives CDR1 SGDLS, CDR2 YYNGEE. The CDR3 contains 16 residues. The ends lost 1 base at V and 6 bases at J; junction bases unmatched: 6. The CDR3, as DNA: TGTGCCAGCAGCGTATGGGGACAGGGGAAGGCCGGGGAGCTGTTTTTT. This codes for CASSVWGQGKAGELFF.

This clone came up a few times. The rearrangement uses TRBV6-5 and TRBJ2-7; weak D call: TRBD2 (6 bases). CDR1 is MNHEY, CDR2 SVGAGI, per germline. Trimming took 0 bases from V and 1 from J, leaving 13 bases between them. This CDR3 has 16 residues. CDR3 region: CASSYSRFGGSYEQYF. In DNA, the CDR3 is TGTGCCAGCAGTTACTCGAGGTTTGGGGGGTCCTACGAGCAGTACTTC.

This CDR3 reads CASSLSGGWNGQPQHF. As DNA, the CDR3 is TGTGCCAGCAGCTTAAGCGGGGGCTGGAACGGTCAGCCCCAGCATTTT. V gene TRBV7-2 combines with J gene TRBJ1-5; the D gene is possibly TRBD1 (6 bases). Per the germline V gene, CDR1 is SGHTA and CDR2 is FQGNSA. The CDR3 sequence is 16 residues long. V was cut by 2 bases and J by 6 bases, with 17 bases left in between.

This clone appeared a few times. The CDR3 DNA follows: TGTGCCAGCAGCTTAGCTCGCATGAGTTCGGGCAATGAGCAGTTCTTC. Translation gives CASSLARMSSGNEQFF. This sequence joins TRBV7-9 and TRBJ2-1, with D hard to call. Per germline, CDR1 SEHNR and CDR2 FQNEAQ (reference sequence). This CDR3 has 16 residues. V dropped 0 bases and J dropped 6 bases, with 15 bases sitting between them.

The chain combines TRBV4-2 with TRBJ2-1, with TRBD2 matching 8 bases. The CDR3 loop spans 15 amino acids. V lost 0 bases to trimming and J lost 10 bases; unmatched junction nucleotides: 8. The germline CDR1 and CDR2 sequences are LGHNA and YNFKEQ. CDR3 in DNA: TGTGCCAGCAGCCAAGATGGGCAGCGGGAGAGAGAGCAGTTCTTC. Its translation is CASSQDGQREREQFF.

This chain uses TRBV7-2 with TRBJ2-1; 8 positions match TRBD2. Germline lookup yields CDR1 SGHTA and CDR2 FQGNSA. The CDR3 covers 16 residues. With V trimmed by 4 bases and J by 4 bases, 9 bases remained unmatched. Written as DNA, the CDR3 is TGTGCCAGCAGCTCCCGTCCGGGACTAGATTACAATGAGCAGTTCTTC. It yields the protein CASSSRPGLDYNEQFF.